Below are 18 T cell receptor beta chains sequenced from a single sample in a study of T cell repertoires in cytomegalovirus infection. TCRdb recomputed calls from the reads with MiXCR, one row per CDR3 protein. Of around 440,000 distinct CDR3 sequences detected, approximately 10% appear once; the ten largest clones hold 9.5% to 13%. The sample taken for sequencing was PBMCs. The receptor set was obtained from a human donor in good health (CMV status not recorded). Some clones in this sample may be carry-over from other donors' samples.

This clonotype was recorded many times. The V and J genes are TRBV7-8 and TRBJ2-5; the match to TRBD2 covers 7 bases. Trimming removed 1 base from V and 10 bases from J; junction bases left unmatched: 3. There are 12 residues in the CDR3. CDR1 and CDR2 from the germline V gene are SGHVS and FQNEAQ. The CDR3 spells CASSLGGGDQYF. The CDR3 coding sequence is TGTGCCAGCAGCTTAGGGGGGGGGGACCAGTACTTC.

V gene TRBV11-2 combines with J gene TRBJ1-6, with a tentative D call TRBD1 (5 bases). Germline lookup yields CDR1 SGHAT and CDR2 FQNNGV. The CDR3 covers 17 residues. V was shortened by 4 bases and J by 0 bases, with 13 bases between the two germline ends. The CDR3 loop reads CASSSGGSGSYNSPLHF. In DNA, the CDR3 is TGTGCCAGCAGCTCGGGGGGGTCGGGCTCCTATAATTCACCCCTCCACTTT.

This clonotype was counted between two and nine times. The chain combines TRBV29-1 with TRBJ2-1; D is perhaps TRBD2 (5 bases). Germline CDR1 and CDR2: SQVTM and ANQGSEA. The CDR3 contains 17 residues. V was pared by 6 bases and J by 2 bases, with 23 bases between. CDR3 nucleotides: TGCAGCGTGGGGTACGTGGTGGGAGTTGGGACCTACAATGAGCAGTTCTTC. This codes for CSVGYVVGVGTYNEQFF.

With regard to this clonotype: Given a much more abundant clone one base away, this may be a read error. V is TRBV28 and J is TRBJ2-7; 7 nucleotides match TRBD1. Germline CDR1 MDHEN, CDR2 SYDVKM. The V segment lost 2 bases and the J segment 2 bases; nucleotides outside the gene matches: 12. The CDR3 runs 17 residues. The CDR3: CASSLRLVGTATYEQYF. The DNA for the CDR3 is TGTGCCAGCAGTTTAAGGTTGGTCGGGACAGCCACCTACGAGCAGTACTTC.

This chain joins TRBV6-5 and TRBJ2-2; possible D gene TRBD2, 7 bases. CDR3 length: 19 residues. Looked up from germline, CDR1 is MNHEY and CDR2 is SVGAGI. The V end was cut by 2 bases, the J end by 5 bases, with 24 bases between. CDR3 bases: TGTGCCAGCAGTTACGGCGCATCTGAGGGGGGGGGCCTTACCGGGGAGCTGTTTTTT. The encoded protein is CASSYGASEGGGLTGELFF.

At least ten counts were recorded for this clonotype. The chain links TRBV24-1 to TRBJ2-5; 13 bases line up with TRBD2. J was trimmed by 5 bases and V by 9 bases; bases with no gene match: 5. Germline CDR1 reads KGHDR; CDR2 reads SFDVKD. The CDR3 is 14 amino acids. Here the CDR3 reads CATSGTSGKETQYF. The CDR3 coding sequence is TGTGCCACCTCCGGGACTAGCGGGAAGGAGACCCAGTACTTC.

This clonotype was seen at least ten times. This sequence joins TRBV7-2 and TRBJ2-1, with 7 bases that match TRBD1. This CDR3 is 16 amino acids long. The V gene's germline CDR1 is SGHTA and CDR2 FQGNSA. The J segment lost 0 bases and the V segment lost 3 bases, leaving 5 bases of the junction unmatched. CDR3 DNA: TGTGCCAGCAGCTTTGAGGGGGCTATCTCCTACAATGAGCAGTTCTTC. The encoded protein is CASSFEGAISYNEQFF.

This clonotype was detected ten times or more. The chain combines TRBV10-3 with TRBJ2-2; no clear D gene. V shed 5 bases and J shed 1 base, with 8 bases lying between them. Germline V gene data show CDR1 as ENHRY and CDR2 as SYGVKD. The CDR3 runs to 14 residues. CDR3 residues: CAISSGQNTGELFF. CDR3 DNA: TGTGCCATCAGTTCGGGCCAGAACACCGGGGAGCTGTTTTTT.

This clonotype was seen ten or more times. The CDR3 bases are TGTTCCACCCGACCGTCTTCTGGGGCCAACGTCCTGACTTTC. Its protein is CSTRPSSGANVLTF. The V call is TRBV7-9, the J call TRBJ2-6; D unclear. Germline lookup yields CDR1 SEHNR and CDR2 FQNEAQ (reference sequence). CDR3 size: 14 residues.

This CDR3 is CASSPLRGRGGSPLHF. DNA for the CDR3: TGTGCCAGCAGCCCACTCAGGGGGCGCGGGGGTTCACCCCTCCACTTT. The genes are TRBV5-8 and TRBJ1-6, with TRBD1 identical over 8 bases. Germline-derived CDR1 and CDR2 are SGHTS and YDEGEE. This CDR3 is 16 amino acids long. V gave up 4 bases and J gave up 9 bases; unmatched junction bases: 12.

This clonotype was counted between two and nine times. The CDR3 sequence is CSARDDGRINTEAFF. The CDR3 DNA reads as TGCAGTGCTAGAGATGACGGGCGGATAAACACTGAAGCTTTCTTT. The V and J genes are TRBV20-1 and TRBJ1-1; D remains ambiguous. The germline gives CDR1 DFQATT, CDR2 SNEGSKA (reference sequence). This CDR3 spans 15 amino acids. Trimming stripped 0 bases from V and 2 bases from J, with 13 bases between.

This clonotype was seen at least ten times. The gene calls are TRBV7-2 and TRBJ2-2, with D uncertain. The V gene's germline CDR1 is SGHTA and CDR2 FQGNSA. The CDR3 is 14 amino acids. Trimming stripped 9 bases from V and 3 bases from J, with 14 bases between. CDR3 in amino acids: CARRQGGDTGELFF. CDR3 sequence (DNA): TGTGCCAGAAGACAAGGCGGTGACACCGGGGAGCTGTTTTTT.

Ten or more counts support this clonotype. The chain has TRBV7-3 and TRBJ2-1, with 12 positions matching TRBD2. Trimming removed 5 bases from V and 0 bases from J; junction bases left unmatched: 8. The germline V gene encodes CDR1 SGHTA and CDR2 FQGTGA. The CDR3 is 18 residues long. The CDR3 spells CASSLGTSGGFSYNEQFF. The CDR3 bases are TGTGCCAGCAGCCTAGGAACTAGCGGGGGGTTCTCCTACAATGAGCAGTTCTTC. The full variable domain, with the rest looked up from reference TRBV7-3 and TRBJ2-1, is GAGVSQTPSNKVTEKGKYVELRCDPISGHTALYWYRQSLGQGPEFLIYFQGTGAADDSGLPNDRFFAVRPEGSVSTLKIQRTERGDSAVYLCASSLGTSGGFSYNEQFFGPGTRLTVL.

This clonotype has ten or more counts. The rearrangement joins TRBV27 to TRBJ1-2; a weak D match, TRBD1 (5 bases). V was clipped by 5 bases and J by 2 bases, with 21 bases between them. CDR3 length: 17 amino acids. The germline gives CDR1 MNHEY, CDR2 SMNVEV (reference sequence). The CDR3 here is CASSAQRGARGNYGYTF. The CDR3 DNA reads TGTGCCAGCAGTGCCCAGAGAGGGGCGAGAGGGAACTATGGCTACACCTTC.

This chain connects TRBV15 to TRBJ2-2, with D possibly matching TRBD2 (5 bases). The germline V gene encodes CDR1 LNHNV and CDR2 YYDKDF (reference sequence). V was clipped by 5 bases and J by 3 bases, with 16 bases between them. The CDR3 is 16 residues long. The DNA of the CDR3 is TGTGCCACCAGCGGAGGTCACGTAGGCGACACCGGGGAGCTGTTTTTT. Its protein is CATSGGHVGDTGELFF.

This clonotype has a handful of counts. The V call is TRBV6-2 or TRBV6-3, the J call TRBJ2-5; D not certain. There are 12 residues in the CDR3. V was pared by 6 bases and J by 2 bases, with 7 bases between. Germline assignment: CDR1 MNHEY and CDR2 SVGEGT. The CDR3 sequence: CASRESQETQYF. CDR3 in DNA: TGTGCCAGCAGGGAGAGTCAAGAGACCCAGTACTTC.

This clonotype appeared many times. For the CDR3, the DNA is TGTGCCAGCAGCTCCTTGGGTTATATTGGGACAGAATCCTACGAGCAGTACTTC. It codes for CASSSLGYIGTESYEQYF. This chain links TRBV28 with TRBJ2-7, with 7 bases matching TRBD1. This CDR3 is 18 amino acids long. Losses at the gene ends were 6 bases for V and 1 base for J; bases not matched to a gene: 18. Germline V lookup: CDR1 MDHEN, CDR2 SYDVKM.

This clonotype was seen a few times. The V and J genes are TRBV13 and TRBJ2-1; 9 bases fit TRBD1. V was pared by 5 bases and J by 6 bases, with 8 bases of the junction left unmatched. The CDR3 covers 15 residues. Germline loops: CDR1 PRHDT, CDR2 FYEKMQ (reference sequence). The CDR3 nucleotides read TGTGCCAGCAGCCCCGGGACAGGGATCTTCAATGAGCAGTTCTTC. It is translated as CASSPGTGIFNEQFF.